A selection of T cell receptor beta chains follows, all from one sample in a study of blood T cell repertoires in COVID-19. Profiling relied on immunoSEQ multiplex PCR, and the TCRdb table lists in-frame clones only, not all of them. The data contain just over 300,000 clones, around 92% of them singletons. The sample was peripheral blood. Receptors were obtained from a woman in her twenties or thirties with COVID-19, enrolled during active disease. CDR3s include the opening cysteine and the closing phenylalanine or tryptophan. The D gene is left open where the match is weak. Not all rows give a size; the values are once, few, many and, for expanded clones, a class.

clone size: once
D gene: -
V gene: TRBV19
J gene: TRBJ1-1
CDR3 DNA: TGTGCCAGTAGTACGCAAGGGGGCACTGAAGCTTTCTTT
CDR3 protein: CASSTQGGTEAFF

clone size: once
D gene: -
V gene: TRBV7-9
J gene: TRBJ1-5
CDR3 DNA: TGTGCCAGCAGCCATCCTCTGGGGAGCGTACAGCCCCAGCATTTT
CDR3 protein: CASSHPLGSVQPQHF

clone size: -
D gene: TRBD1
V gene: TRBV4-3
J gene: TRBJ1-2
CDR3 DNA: TGCGCCAGCAGCCAATATTCGGGGACAGCCTATGGCTACACCTTC
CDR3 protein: CASSQYSGTAYGYTF

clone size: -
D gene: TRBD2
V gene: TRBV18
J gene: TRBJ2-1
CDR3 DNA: TGTGCCAGCTCCAACCGGAGCGGGGTATACAATGAGCAGTTCTTC
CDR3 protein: CASSNRSGVYNEQFF

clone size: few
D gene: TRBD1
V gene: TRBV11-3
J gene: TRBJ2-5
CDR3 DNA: TGTGCCAGCAGTAGGGGCAGGGGGTCGACTTCCGAAGAGACCCAGTACTTC
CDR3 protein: CASSRGRGSTSEETQYF

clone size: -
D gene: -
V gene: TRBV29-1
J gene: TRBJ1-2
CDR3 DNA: TGCAGCGTGGGGGCCCGCGTTTCTACTAACTATGGCTACACCTTC
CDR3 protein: CSVGARVSTNYGYTF

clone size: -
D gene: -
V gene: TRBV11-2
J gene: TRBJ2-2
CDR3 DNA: TGTGCCAGCAGCTTAGGGTGGGCTAGCCGGAACACCGGGGAGCTGTTTTTT
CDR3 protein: CASSLGWASRNTGELFF

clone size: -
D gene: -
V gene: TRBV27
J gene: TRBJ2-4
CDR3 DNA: TGTGCCAGCAGCAGAAGGGGGTCCAAAAACATTCAGTACTTC
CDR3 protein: CASSRRGSKNIQYF

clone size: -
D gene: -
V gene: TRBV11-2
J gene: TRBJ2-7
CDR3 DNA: TGTGCCAGCAGCTTGCCCGGCGGGGGCCGCTCCTACGAGCAGTACTTC
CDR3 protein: CASSLPGGGRSYEQYF

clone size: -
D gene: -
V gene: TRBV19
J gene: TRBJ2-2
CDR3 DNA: TGTGCCAGTAGGAAGATACTAGCTTCTTCGGGCACCGGGGAGCTGTTTTTT
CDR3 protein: CASRKILASSGTGELFF

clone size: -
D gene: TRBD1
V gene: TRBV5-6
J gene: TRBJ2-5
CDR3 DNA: TGTGCCAGCAGCTTGGCCCCAAGGACAGGGGTTCAAGAGACCCAGTACTTC
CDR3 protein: CASSLAPRTGVQETQYF

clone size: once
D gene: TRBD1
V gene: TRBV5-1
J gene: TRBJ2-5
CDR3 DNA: TGCGCCAGCAGCTCGGGACAGCGACTGGATACCCAGTACTTC
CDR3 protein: CASSSGQRLDTQYF

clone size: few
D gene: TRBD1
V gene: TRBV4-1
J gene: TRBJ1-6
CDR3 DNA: TGCGCCAGCAGCCCGACAGGGCACCATTCATCCCTCCACTTT
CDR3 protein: CASSPTGHHSSLHF

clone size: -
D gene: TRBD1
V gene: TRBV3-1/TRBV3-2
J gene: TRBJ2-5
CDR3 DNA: TGTGCCAGCAGCCAAGGGACAGGGGCCGGAGAGACCCAGTACTTC
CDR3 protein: CASSQGTGAGETQYF

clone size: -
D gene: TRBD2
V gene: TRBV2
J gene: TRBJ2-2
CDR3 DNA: TGTGCCAGCAGTGGGGTAGCGGGGGGAGGAACCGGGGAGCTGTTTTTT
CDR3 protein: CASSGVAGGGTGELFF

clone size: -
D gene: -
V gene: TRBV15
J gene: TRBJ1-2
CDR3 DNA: TGTGCCACCAGCAGAGATTTTCAGTACCAGAGACTCTATGGCTACACCTTC
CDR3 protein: CATSRDFQYQRLYGYTF

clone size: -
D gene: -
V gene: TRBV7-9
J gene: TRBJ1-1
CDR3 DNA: TGTGCCAGCAGGTCGTCCGGCGCCGGGGACACTGAAGCTTTCTTT
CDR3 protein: CASRSSGAGDTEAFF